The sequence of this TCR beta chain was determined in a study of graft-versus-host responses after intestinal transplantation (dated by TCRdb to about 2021). Background for the entire study: The transplants that recipients received were multivisceral, liver-intestinal, or isolated intestinal. Samples from a few later patients were sequenced in-house on an Illumina MiSeq with MiXCR processing rather than by the commercial service. Donor T cell macrochimerism was defined as a peak of at least 4% donor T cells among recipient peripheral blood mononuclear cells. Every recipient was given anti-thymocyte globulin induction, then maintenance tacrolimus and steroids for 3 to 4 years. The cohort enrolled some 24 intestinal transplant recipients, one of whom was a retransplant, and a few patients without pretransplant specimens were excluded. After intestinal transplantation, graft-versus-host and host-versus-graft alloreactive T cell clones were followed in the graft, circulation and bone marrow using bulk TCR-beta CDR3 sequencing. Alloreactive clones were identified by sequencing pre-transplant mixed lymphocyte reaction products and comparing them with unstimulated pre-transplant donor and recipient T cells. Beyond this particular receptor, the publication reports: GvH clones were detected in recipient bone marrow, and some of these GvH clones were observed earlier in ileal mucosa or blood, consistent with an intestinal mucosal origin. Conclusions were limited by the relatively low number and heterogeneity of intestinal transplant patients. Early after transplant, peak levels of circulating GvH clones were associated with declines in HvG clones. In patients with donor T cell macrochimerism, the allografts had high GvH to HvG T cell clonal ratios.

Receptor amplification or capture employed the immunoSEQ multiplex PCR assay. In most patients, genomic DNA was isolated using the Qiagen DNeasy Blood and Tissue Kit and sent frozen to Adaptive Biotechnologies for TCR sequencing. Adaptive Biotechnologies carried out high-throughput TCR-beta CDR3 sequencing of genomic DNA for most patients. The source study handled its data this way. Adaptive's ImmunoSEQ software supplied the TCR sequencing data for around 19 patients, while MiXCR and VDJtools were used to process a few other patients. CD4 versus CD8 sorting errors were corrected by removing sequences found in both subsets at a frequency ratio below 5:1. CDR3 nucleotide sequences shared by donor and recipient were removed because the origin of these sequences could not be assigned. Alloreactive clones required at least 2-fold expansion over unstimulated cells and minimum CFSE-low frequency of 0.002% (template counts) or 0.001% (read counts). Clones were considered mappable if detected in sequenced pre-transplant spleen, lymph node, or MLR CFSE-low populations of the donor or recipient. The cumulative frequency of alloreactive clones was calculated as a percentage of all sequences, weighted by copy number. TCRdb took over this immuneACCESS table, retaining in-frame rearrangements with V and J assigned. Such tables are incomplete; in checked studies, under half of the missing clones stem from an unresolved V gene, and the remainder is unexplained. V and J calls and clone size are copied from that table; D and trimming were computed from the DNA. A total of some 120,000 clones appear in this sample, 90% of them only once. The ten largest make up over 0.15% of the sample.

The time point label of this sample denotes: cells obtained before transplantation from donor or recipient. CD3+CD4+ and CD3+CD8+ populations were FACS-sorted from unstimulated pre-transplant donor and recipient cells taken from spleen or lymph nodes. On this clone: This clone's antigen is unknown. Within one base of it there is no much larger clone, and no base qualities were kept.

The source of this sequence is a human donor who received an intestinal transplant. The sequences come from unstimulated CD4+ T cells sorted from spleen or lymph node cells, collected before intestinal transplant.

The sequence in DNA is TGTGCCAGCAGCCCGACAGGGGCCAACGTCCTGACTTTC. Its coded protein is CASSPTGANVLTF. The rearranged chain carries TRBV2 and TRBJ2-6, with no reliable assignment of the D segment. V and J are truncated by 6 bases and 4 bases respectively, leaving an intervening sequence of 7 bases. CDR1 and CDR2 are read off the germline V gene as SNHLY and FYNNEI. Including the terminal cysteine and phenylalanine, the CDR3 comprises 13 residues. Of the read, only the CDR3 DNA is kept; its 39 bases are in frame from base 1.